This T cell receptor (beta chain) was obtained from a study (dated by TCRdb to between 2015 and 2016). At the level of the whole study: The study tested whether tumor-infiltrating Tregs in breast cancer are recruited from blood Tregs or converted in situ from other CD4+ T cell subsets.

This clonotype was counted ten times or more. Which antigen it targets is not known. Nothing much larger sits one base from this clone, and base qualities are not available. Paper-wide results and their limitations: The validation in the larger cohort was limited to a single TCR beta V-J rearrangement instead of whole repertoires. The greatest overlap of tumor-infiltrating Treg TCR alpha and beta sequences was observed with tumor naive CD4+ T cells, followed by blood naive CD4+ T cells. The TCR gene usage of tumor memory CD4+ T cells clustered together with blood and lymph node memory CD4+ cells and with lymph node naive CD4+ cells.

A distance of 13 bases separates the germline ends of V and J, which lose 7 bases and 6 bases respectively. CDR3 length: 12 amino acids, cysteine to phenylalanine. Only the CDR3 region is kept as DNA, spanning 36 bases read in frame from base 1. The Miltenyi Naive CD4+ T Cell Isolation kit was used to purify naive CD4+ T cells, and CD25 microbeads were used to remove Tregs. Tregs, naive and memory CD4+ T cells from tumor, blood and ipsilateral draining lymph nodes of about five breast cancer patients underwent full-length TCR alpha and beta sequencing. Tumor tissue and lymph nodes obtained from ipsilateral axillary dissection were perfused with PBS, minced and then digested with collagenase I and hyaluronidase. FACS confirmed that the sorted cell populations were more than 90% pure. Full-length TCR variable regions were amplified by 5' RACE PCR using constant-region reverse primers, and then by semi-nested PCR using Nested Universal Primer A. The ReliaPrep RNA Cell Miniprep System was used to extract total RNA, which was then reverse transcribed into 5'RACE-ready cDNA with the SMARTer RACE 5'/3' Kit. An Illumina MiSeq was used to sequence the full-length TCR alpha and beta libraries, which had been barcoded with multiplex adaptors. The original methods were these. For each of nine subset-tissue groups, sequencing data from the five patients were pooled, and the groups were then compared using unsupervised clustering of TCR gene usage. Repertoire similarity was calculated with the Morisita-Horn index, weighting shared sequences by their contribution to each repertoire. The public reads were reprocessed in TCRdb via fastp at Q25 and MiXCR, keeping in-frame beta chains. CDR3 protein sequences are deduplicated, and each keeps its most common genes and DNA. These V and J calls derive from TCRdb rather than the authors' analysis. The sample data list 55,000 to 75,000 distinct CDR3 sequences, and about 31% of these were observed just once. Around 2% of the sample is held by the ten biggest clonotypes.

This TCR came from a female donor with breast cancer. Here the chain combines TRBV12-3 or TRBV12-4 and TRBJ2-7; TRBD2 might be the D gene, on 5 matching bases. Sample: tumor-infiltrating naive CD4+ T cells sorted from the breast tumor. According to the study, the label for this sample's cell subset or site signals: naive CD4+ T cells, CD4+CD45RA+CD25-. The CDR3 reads CASNGLTSEQYF. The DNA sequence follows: TGTGCCAGCAACGGACTGACGTCCGAGCAGTACTTC.